The rows below give T cell receptor beta chains drawn from one sample of a study of regulatory T cells in long-lasting Graves disease. TCRdb used MiXCR to reprocess the multiplex PCR reads, holding one entry per CDR3 protein. The sample gives approximately 400,000 distinct CDR3 sequences, 15% of which show up once; approximately 16% is in the top ten. These data were also reused for a study on T cells in Graves' hyperthyroidism and ophthalmopathy.

The specimen was peripheral blood mononuclear cells (PBMCs), collected at new diagnosis, from a patient treated with antithyroid drugs. These receptors all come from a woman aged 25 to 45 with Graves disease. The CDR3 runs from the conserved cysteine through the conserved F or W. The order of the fields is CDR3 DNA, CDR3 protein, V gene, clone size, J gene, D gene. The D gene is left open where the match is weak. Clone size appears in some rows only: once, few, many, or a class for an expanded clone.

CDR3nt: TGTGCCAGCAGCTTAGGGGGACGGATCCCCTATGGCTACACCTTC
CDR3aa: CASSLGGRIPYGYTF
v_gene: TRBV7-2
abundance: many
j_gene: TRBJ1-2
d_gene: NA

CDR3nt: TGTGCCAGCTCACCGGGAGCGGGAGGCCAAGAGACCCAGCACTTC
CDR3aa: CASSPGAGGQETQHF
v_gene: TRBV18
abundance: NA
j_gene: TRBJ2-5
d_gene: TRBD2

CDR3nt: TGTGCCAGCAACGTGATGGGTAGCGATGAGCAGTTCTTC
CDR3aa: CASNVMGSDEQFF
v_gene: TRBV27
abundance: many
j_gene: TRBJ2-1
d_gene: NA

CDR3nt: TGTGCCAGTAGGGTAACGGGGAACACTGAAGCTTTCTTT
CDR3aa: CASRVTGNTEAFF
v_gene: TRBV19
abundance: NA
j_gene: TRBJ1-1
d_gene: NA

CDR3nt: TGCAGCGTTGATGGCGGCTCCGGGGAGCTGTTTTTT
CDR3aa: CSVDGGSGELFF
v_gene: TRBV29-1
abundance: few
j_gene: TRBJ2-2
d_gene: NA

CDR3nt: TGCGCCAGCAGCATAGCCGGGACTAGCGGGAGGGCCCGGGAGACCCAGTACTTC
CDR3aa: CASSIAGTSGRARETQYF
v_gene: TRBV5-1
abundance: NA
j_gene: TRBJ2-5
d_gene: TRBD2

CDR3nt: TGTGCCAGTAGTATAGTTGGAGAGGGAGAGACCCAGTACTTC
CDR3aa: CASSIVGEGETQYF
v_gene: TRBV19
abundance: few
j_gene: TRBJ2-5
d_gene: NA

CDR3nt: TGCGCCAGCAGCCCCGGACAGGGAGGAGGGGATAACACTGAAGCTTTCTTT
CDR3aa: CASSPGQGGGDNTEAFF
v_gene: TRBV5-1
abundance: few
j_gene: TRBJ1-1
d_gene: TRBD1

CDR3nt: TGTGCCAGCACGGGCGTAAGCTACAATGAGCAGTTCTTC
CDR3aa: CASTGVSYNEQFF
v_gene: TRBV2
abundance: many
j_gene: TRBJ2-1
d_gene: NA

CDR3nt: TGCAGTGCAGAGGATAGCGGGAAAAATACGCAGTATTTT
CDR3aa: CSAEDSGKNTQYF
v_gene: TRBV20-1
abundance: many
j_gene: TRBJ2-3
d_gene: TRBD2

CDR3nt: TGCAGTGCTAGCCTTGTGGGGGCCGGCCAGCCCCAGCATTTT
CDR3aa: CSASLVGAGQPQHF
v_gene: TRBV20-1
abundance: NA
j_gene: TRBJ1-5
d_gene: NA

CDR3nt: TGCGCCAGCAGCCAAGACTCCGGACAGGGGTTCGGGGAGACCCAGTACTTC
CDR3aa: CASSQDSGQGFGETQYF
v_gene: TRBV4-1
abundance: few
j_gene: TRBJ2-5
d_gene: TRBD1

CDR3nt: TGTGCCAGCAGCCAAGGCGCCGGGACAGGGTTCCACGAGCAGTACTTC
CDR3aa: CASSQGAGTGFHEQYF
v_gene: TRBV3-1
abundance: few
j_gene: TRBJ2-7
d_gene: TRBD1

CDR3nt: TGTGCCAGCAGTTACGTAAACAGGGGCGGCCCGTACGAGCAGTACTTC
CDR3aa: CASSYVNRGGPYEQYF
v_gene: TRBV6-2/TRBV6-3
abundance: NA
j_gene: TRBJ2-7
d_gene: TRBD1

CDR3nt: TGTGCCAGCAGTTCGGCCGGACAGGGGAGTCTAGCGGGCGCCTACAATGAGCAGTTCTTC
CDR3aa: CASSSAGQGSLAGAYNEQFF
v_gene: TRBV28
abundance: NA
j_gene: TRBJ2-1
d_gene: NA